This T cell receptor (beta chain) was recorded in a study of T cells in Graves' hyperthyroidism and ophthalmopathy. General study points: Ophthalmopathy was model-predicted a median around 6.7 months pre-onset.

RNA transcripts provided the source from which TCR beta CDR3 regions were amplified. First-round RT-PCR with HTBI primers amplified the TCR CDR3 region. TCRdb reprocessed the multiplex PCR reads via MiXCR and lists one record per CDR3 protein. The table has some 770,000 distinct CDR3 sequences, around 17% seen once; the top ten hold around 7.7%. About this clonotype: Its antigen is unknown.

This CDR3 is 14 amino acids long. After removal of 5 bases from V and 4 bases from J, the junction contained 4 bases not matched to a gene. The germline CDR1 and CDR2 sequences are KGHSH and LQKENI. The authors deemed Graves' hyperthyroidism stable absent ophthalmopathy progression within 18 months. This clonotype was sampled from a man aged 18 to 30 with Graves' hyperthyroidism. Sequencing was done on a sample of blood. V and J are TRBV18 and TRBJ2-2; 7 bases are a match to TRBD1. The DNA of the CDR3 is TGTGCCAGCTCAGGGGACAGATTCACCGGGGAGCTGTTTTTT. Amino acid sequence: CASSGDRFTGELFF.